Below, 20 T cell receptor beta chains from the same sample are listed, as sequenced in a study of breast tumors, draining lymph nodes, adjacent tissues (dated by TCRdb to about 2016). The method behind the library was multiplex PCR. The listed sequencing device is Illumina HiSeq 2000. TCRdb ran its own pipeline on the public reads, namely fastp trimming at Q25 and MiXCR clone calling, and kept in-frame beta chains. Identical CDR3 protein sequences are pooled into one entry, listed with their most common genes and DNA. For this sample there are 26,000 or so distinct CDR3 sequences; less than 25% appear just once. The ten largest clonotypes hold about 14% of the sample. Sequencing input: breast tumor tissue. These receptors originate from a female donor with breast cancer. Some clones in this sample may be carry-over from other donors' samples.

As to this clonotype: A much bigger clone sits one base away, suggesting this may be a read error. The genes are TRBV5-6 and TRBJ2-5; TRBD1 is a possible D gene (6 bases). Germline-derived CDR1 and CDR2 are SGHDT and YYEEEE. This CDR3 contains 13 residues. The CDR3 sequence: CAGSPTGSETQYF. The CDR3 bases are TGTGCCGGCAGCCCGACAGGATCGGAGACCCAGTACTTC.

This clonotype was detected many times. V gene TRBV7-2 combines with J gene TRBJ2-7, with D tentatively TRBD2 (5 bases). CDR3 size: 13 residues. Germline assignment: CDR1 SGHTA and CDR2 FQGNSA. Trimming left V 3 bases short and J 3 bases short, with 9 bases between. CDR3 protein: CASSFVGNYEQYF. The DNA of the CDR3 is TGTGCCAGCAGCTTTGTCGGGAACTACGAGCAGTACTTC.

The V gene is TRBV10-2, the J gene TRBJ2-7, with D perhaps being TRBD1 or TRBD2 (5 bases each). Deletions cut 5 bases from V and 5 bases from J, with 13 bases between. CDR1 is WSHSY and CDR2 is SAAADI in the germline V gene. The CDR3 spans 13 residues. The CDR3 nucleotides are TGCGCCAGCAGTACCGGGACGGAGGACGAGCAGTACTTC. Protein sequence: CASSTGTEDEQYF.

This clonotype is labeled as medium-sized. The chain links TRBV7-8 to TRBJ2-1; 9 nucleotides align to TRBD2. Germline V gene sequence: CDR1 SGHVS, CDR2 FQNEAQ. This CDR3 contains 15 residues. V was clipped by 5 bases and J by 7 bases; unmatched bases: 9. This CDR3 reads CASSPWLAGRNEQFF. The CDR3, as DNA: TGTGCCAGCAGCCCTTGGCTAGCGGGGCGGAATGAGCAGTTCTTC.

By share, this clonotype ranks as medium-sized (0.01 to 0.1%). The gene calls are TRBV20-1 and TRBJ2-7; a weak D match, TRBD1 (5 bases). Per the germline V gene, CDR1 is DFQATT and CDR2 is SNEGSKA (reference sequence). Trimming stripped 2 bases from V and 3 bases from J, with 14 bases between. The length of the CDR3 is 14 residues. CDR3 loop: CSARSYRHLYEQYF. CDR3 bases: TGCAGTGCTAGAAGCTACAGGCACCTCTACGAGCAGTACTTC.

This clonotype was picked up many times. V usage is TRBV7-3 and J usage is TRBJ2-3; 8 nucleotides align to TRBD1. Germline V gene data show CDR1 as SGHTA and CDR2 as FQGTGA. This CDR3 contains 19 residues. The V gene end was trimmed by 1 base and the J gene end by 0 bases; junction bases not matched to a gene: 12. CDR3: CASSLKGRVGTGSTDTQYF. Here the CDR3 DNA reads TGTGCCAGCAGCTTAAAGGGACGTGTAGGGACAGGAAGCACAGATACGCAGTATTTT.

V gene TRBV5-1 combines with J gene TRBJ2-1; TRBD1 matches 8 bases. This CDR3 region has 15 residues. Germline values: CDR1 SGHRS, CDR2 YFSETQ. Trimming cost V 0 bases and J 6 bases; bases outside gene matches: 5. The CDR3 protein is CASSLGVGTGNEQFF. CDR3 bases: TGCGCCAGCAGCTTGGGGGTGGGGACAGGCAATGAGCAGTTCTTC.

By frequency in the sample, this clonotype is medium-sized (0.01 to 0.1%). This chain connects TRBV7-3 to TRBJ2-5; 9 nucleotides agree with TRBD1. This CDR3 is 15 amino acids long. Germline values: CDR1 SGHTA, CDR2 FQGTGA. V was pared by 5 bases and J by 5 bases, with 9 bases of the junction left unmatched. The CDR3 loop is CASSTSGQGGETQYF. CDR3 in DNA: TGTGCCAGCAGCACATCGGGACAGGGTGGGGAGACCCAGTACTTC.

This clonotype was counted ten times or more. CDR3 residues: CSAQLAGRTGELFF. The CDR3, as DNA: TGCAGCGCCCAACTAGCGGGAAGAACCGGGGAGCTGTTTTTT. The rearrangement links TRBV29-1 to TRBJ2-2; 10 bases match TRBD2. CDR3 size: 14 residues. The trim removed 7 bases at V and 5 bases at J, leaving 7 bases unmatched. Germline CDR1 SQVTM, CDR2 ANQGSEA.

On this clonotype: This may arise from a read error, as a much more abundant clone is one base away. The CDR3 does not end in the conserved phenylalanine or tryptophan, so this is likely a read error. The chain joins TRBV6-1 to TRBJ2-1; 8 bases are shared with TRBD2. This CDR3 is built from 15 residues. Germline CDR1 reads MNHNS; CDR2 reads SASEGT. V was pared by 3 bases and J by 5 bases, with 6 bases of the junction left unmatched. This CDR3 is CASSEREAWNNEQFL. The CDR3 nucleotides read TGTGCCAGCAGTGAGCGGGAGGCCTGGAACAATGAGCAGTTCCTC.

This clonotype was detected ten times or more. The chain joins TRBV20-1 to TRBJ2-2; 10 bases match TRBD2. The V gene's germline CDR1 is DFQATT and CDR2 SNEGSKA (reference sequence). CDR3 length: 16 residues. Trimming took 2 bases from V and 5 from J; bases not matched to a gene: 8. CDR3 nucleotides: TGCAGTGCTAGACGGCTAGCGGGAGAGGGTACCGGGGAGCTGTTTTTT. As protein: CSARRLAGEGTGELFF.

The sample holds many counts of this clonotype. The chain has TRBV6-1 and TRBJ1-5; no clear D. Germline-derived CDR1 and CDR2 are MNHNS and SASEGT. The CDR3 runs to 14 residues. The germline V and J ends were trimmed by 1 base and 6 bases, with 10 bases remaining between them. This CDR3 reads CASSEGGHGQPQHF. For the CDR3, the DNA is TGTGCCAGCAGTGAAGGTGGGCATGGTCAGCCCCAGCATTTT.

This clonotype was counted at least ten times. The V and J genes are TRBV7-8 and TRBJ2-7; D not resolved. The CDR3 consists of 13 residues. Trimming took off 4 bases at V and 1 base at J, with 8 bases between the two ends. Germline V gene sequence: CDR1 SGHVS, CDR2 FQNEAQ. The CDR3: CASSSWSSYEQYF. CDR3 coding DNA: TGTGCCAGCAGCTCCTGGAGTTCCTACGAGCAGTACTTC.

This clonotype has ten or more counts. The rearrangement links TRBV11-2 to TRBJ1-3; D is uncertain. CDR3 size: 13 residues. Deletions cut 0 bases from V and 5 bases from J, with 5 bases between. CDR1 is SGHAT, CDR2 FQNNGV, per germline. The CDR3 is CASSLDGRNTIYF. In DNA, the CDR3 is TGTGCCAGCAGCTTAGATGGGCGAAACACCATATATTTT.

This clonotype was seen at least ten times. The chain carries TRBV6-5 and TRBJ2-1; 8 nucleotides match TRBD2. From germline, CDR1 is MNHEY and CDR2 SVGAGI. Trimming cost V 0 bases and J 8 bases; bases outside gene matches: 12. The CDR3 has 17 amino acids. CDR3: CASSYSRSGRFWYEQFF. CDR3 nucleotide sequence: TGTGCCAGCAGTTACTCGAGAAGCGGGAGATTTTGGTATGAGCAGTTCTTC.

A remark on this clonotype: A read error may be the cause here, since a much bigger clone is one base away. V and J are TRBV27 and TRBJ1-2; tentatively, D is TRBD1 (5 bases). This CDR3 is 14 amino acids long. Germline assignment: CDR1 MNHEY and CDR2 SMNVEV (reference sequence). In nucleotides, the CDR3 is TGTGCCGGCAGTTTACAAGCAGGGAACTATGGCTACACCTTC. As protein: CAGSLQAGNYGYTF.

V usage is TRBV3-1 and J usage is TRBJ1-1; D remains ambiguous. The CDR3 has 14 amino acids. Trimming removed 4 bases from V and 5 bases from J, with 14 bases in between. Per germline, CDR1 LGHDT and CDR2 YNNKEL (reference sequence). The CDR3 nucleotides are TGTGCCAGCAGCCCTAGGGATCTGGGTACTGAAGCTTTCTTT. It codes for CASSPRDLGTEAFF.

This clonotype was counted at least ten times. This sequence joins TRBV11-2 and TRBJ2-5; D gene uncertain. Germline-derived CDR1 and CDR2 are SGHAT and FQNNGV. The CDR3 is made up of 17 amino acids. Trimming pared 5 bases from V and 5 bases from J, leaving 24 bases between. The CDR3 loop is CASSPWVAAASRETQYF. The CDR3 DNA reads as TGTGCCAGCAGCCCCTGGGTAGCCGCCGCTAGTCGGGAGACCCAGTACTTC.

This clonotype has a count of ten or more. CDR3 protein: CASSELGDTGELFF. As DNA, the CDR3 is TGTGCCAGCAGTGAATTAGGGGACACCGGGGAGCTGTTTTTT. The chain has TRBV6-1 and TRBJ2-2, with D possibly matching TRBD1 (5 bases). V shed 2 bases and J shed 3 bases, with 7 bases lying between them. Per the germline V gene, CDR1 is MNHNS and CDR2 is SASEGT. The CDR3 has 14 amino acids.

The sample holds many counts of this clonotype. The DNA for the CDR3 is TGCGCCAGCTCGGGACTAGCGGGATTCGAGCAGTACTTC. This codes for CASSGLAGFEQYF. This chain joins TRBV10-2 and TRBJ2-7; 13 bases are shared with TRBD2. CDR1 and CDR2 from the germline V gene are WSHSY and SAAADI. V shed 8 bases and J 6 bases; nucleotides not matched to a gene: 4. The CDR3 is 13 amino acids.